This T cell receptor (beta chain) was obtained from a study of T cell responses to AZD1222 COVID-19 vaccine. Study-wide findings and caveats: Baseline antibody screening turned up just six seropositive AZD1222 recipients.

Libraries were prepared by immunoSEQ multiplex PCR; TCRdb keeps only in-frame clonotypes and omits some of them. The sample lists roughly 120,000 clones, 80% to 90% occurring once. Regarding this clone: Its target is not known.

Sequences were derived from peripheral blood, sampled on day 0 of AZD1222 vaccination. This receptor was identified in an adult in good health.

CDR3 nucleotide sequence: TGTGCCTGGAGTTTGGGGGGTTTTCAGCCCCAGCATTTT. It translates to CAWSLGGFQPQHF. This chain uses TRBV30 with TRBJ1-5; weak D call: TRBD1 (5 bases). Per the germline V gene, CDR1 is GTSNPN and CDR2 is SVGIG (reference sequence). This CDR3 has 13 residues. The ends were cut back, 2 bases at V and 6 bases at J, with 11 bases in the middle.